The present T cell receptor (beta chain) was sequenced within a study of T cell responses to AZD1222 COVID-19 vaccine. From germline, CDR1 is SGHAT and CDR2 FQNNGV. The CDR3 runs 15 residues. Trimming took 4 bases from V and 3 from J; bases not matched to a gene: 6. Method: immunoSEQ multiplex PCR; TCRdb's copy keeps in-frame clones and lacks some. The repertoire holds 200,000 or so clones, about 90% seen once, with 2.5% to 3% in the top ten. Only one count was recorded for this clone. V usage is TRBV11-2 and J usage is TRBJ1-2; 9 bases align to TRBD1. This receptor was taken from an adult in good health. Sample: peripheral blood, taken on day 0 of MenACWY control vaccination. CDR3 nucleotides: TGTGCCAGCAGCTCTTACAGGGGGCCGGACTATGGCTACACCTTC. Its protein product is CASSSYRGPDYGYTF.